This entry features one TCR beta chain sequence. Its antigen is still unknown. It may be a read error: a sequence one base away is much more abundant. It was from about 19-30 mg of unsorted bulk tissue that RNA and DNA were co-extracted. Every tumor specimen contained over 75% viable tumor cells. The investigators made TCR beta cDNA from approximately 500 ng total RNA, using a constant-region primer. Modified slightly, ARM-PCR produced TCR beta libraries over three nested multiplex PCR rounds. A C-beta reverse primer was combined with TRBV1-TRBV30 forward primers in the first two PCR rounds, and each round had roughly 11 cycles. In TCRdb, the multiplex PCR reads were re-called with MiXCR into one record per CDR3 protein. The sample includes more than 55,000 distinct CDR3 sequences, about two thirds of them seen just once. Germline assignment: CDR1 SGHRS and CDR2 YFSETQ. The CDR3 length is 16 residues.

This specimen belongs to a study of tumor-infiltrating lymphocytes in primary liver carcinoma. General study points: Only about 7.5-24% of top clones showed up in all five tumor regions.

The rearrangement links TRBV5-1 to TRBJ1-4, with a weak D call TRBD1 (5 bases). The sample consisted of liver tumor tissue from sampling region 2. Subset indicated: tumor region T2, inferior pole. This TCR was recovered from a man aged 40-49 years with primary liver carcinoma and hepatitis B virus infection. CDR3 bases: TGCGCCAGCAGCATCACAACCGGGACCCGTAATGAAAAACTGTATTTT. Translating it yields CASSITTGTRNEKLYF.